The sequence of this TCR beta chain was determined in a study of response to subunit inactivated influenza vaccine. The V end lost 3 bases, the J end lost 5 bases, and 8 bases lay between the germline ends. The CDR3 covers 14 residues. Study-level results: A suggestion made by the authors is that each seasonal influenza vaccination recruits few new T cells.

TCRdb recomputed calls from the RT-PCR reads with MiXCR, one row per CDR3 protein. The sample shows hundreds of thousands of distinct CDR3 sequences, 15% to 18% of them seen only once. Only a few counts were recorded for this clonotype. Its antigen is still unknown. The sample was PBMCs from blood, taken 11 to 12 days after vaccination. The J gene is TRBJ1-6, the V gene TRBV12-3 or TRBV12-4; tentatively, D is TRBD1 (5 bases). The clonotype was recovered from a man in his fifties or sixties who received an inactivated influenza vaccine. This CDR3 is CASSFTRDNSPLHF. The DNA of the CDR3 is TGTGCCAGCAGTTTCACCAGGGATAATTCACCCCTCCACTTT.